This section outlines one T cell receptor beta chain sequence together with its context. Authors' data handling: Amplification of reference gene primers was used by the study to estimate nucleated cell counts. TCRdb's table, derived via immunoSEQ multiplex PCR, lists solely in-frame clones and lacks some. The V and J calls and clone size are taken from that table; D and trimming were inferred from the DNA. Counted here are 110,000 or so clones, more than 75% occurring once; the ten biggest clones make up over 7.5%. These data originate in a study of blood T cell repertoires in COVID-19. V gave up 1 base and J gave up 4 bases, with 10 bases separating them. Germline V gene sequence: CDR1 SGHTA, CDR2 FQGNSA. The CDR3 has 14 amino acids.

The sample taken for sequencing was peripheral blood. This receptor was obtained from a woman between 35 and 50 years old with acute or convalescent COVID-19. V gene TRBV7-2 combines with J gene TRBJ1-2; D not certain. The DNA of the CDR3 is TGTGCCAGCAGCTTAGAAGAGGGTCCCTATGGCTACACCTTC. Amino acids: CASSLEEGPYGYTF.